These T cell receptor beta chains were read from a single sample in a study of blood T cell repertoires in COVID-19. Produced via immunoSEQ multiplex PCR; TCRdb's table is partial and in-frame only. The data hold approximately 190,000 clones, with approximately 79% observed a single time. Sequenced: peripheral blood. The receptors were gathered from a man between 60 and 75 years old with active or convalescent COVID-19. CDR3s include the opening cysteine and the closing phenylalanine or tryptophan. The D gene is left open where the match is weak. Clone size is not always given. Where it is, it says once, few, many or a class for expanded clones.

size,J,D,V,CDR3,DNA
NA,TRBJ1-1,NA,TRBV7-3,CASSPAGANTEAFF,TGTGCCAGCAGCCCCGCGGGGGCGAACACTGAAGCTTTCTTT
NA,TRBJ2-5,NA,TRBV4-3,CASSQGGQSQETQYF,TGCGCCAGCAGCCAAGGAGGACAGAGCCAAGAGACCCAGTACTTC
NA,TRBJ2-7,TRBD1,TRBV19,CASALGTGGYEQYF,TGTGCCAGCGCCCTGGGGACAGGGGGGTACGAGCAGTACTTC
once,TRBJ2-5,TRBD1,TRBV11-2,CASSWEPGQGEETQYF,TGTGCCAGCAGCTGGGAACCGGGACAGGGGGAAGAGACCCAGTACTTC
NA,TRBJ2-1,NA,TRBV4-2,CASSQDLAQRQFF,TGTGCCAGCAGCCAAGATCTGGCCCAGCGCCAGTTCTTC
once,TRBJ2-5,TRBD2,TRBV18,CATNTGTSGTQETQYF,TGTGCCACCAATACCGGGACTAGCGGGACCCAAGAGACCCAGTACTTC
NA,TRBJ2-3,NA,TRBV24-1,CATSAGESRNTQYF,TGTGCCACCAGTGCGGGAGAATCTCGGAATACGCAGTATTTT
NA,TRBJ2-3,TRBD2,TRBV19,CASSTLGSGRIDTQYF,TGTGCCAGTAGTACCTTGGGTAGCGGGAGAATAGATACGCAGTATTTT
NA,TRBJ2-3,NA,TRBV4-1,CASSQGAGTDTQYF,TGCGCCAGCAGCCAAGGCGCCGGCACAGATACGCAGTATTTT
few,TRBJ1-1,NA,TRBV19,CAVDAKPGVMNTEAFF,TGTGCAGTCGACGCCAAGCCGGGGGTCATGAACACTGAAGCTTTCTTT
NA,TRBJ2-1,TRBD1,TRBV7-3,CASSLNDGGQVYNEQFF,TGTGCCAGCAGCTTAAACGATGGGGGACAGGTCTACAATGAGCAGTTCTTC
NA,TRBJ2-5,NA,TRBV18,CASSRPQETQYF,TGTGCCAGCTCACGGCCTCAAGAGACCCAGTACTTC
NA,TRBJ2-2,NA,TRBV19,CASSIGGTSNTGELFF,TGTGCCAGTAGTATAGGGGGGACTTCAAACACCGGGGAGCTGTTTTTT
NA,TRBJ2-1,TRBD1,TRBV7-6,CASSLGDSSPNEQFF,TGTGCCAGCAGCTTAGGGGACAGCAGTCCTAATGAGCAGTTCTTC
once,TRBJ2-7,TRBD2,TRBV5-6,CASSLVSTSGSYEQYF,TGTGCCAGCAGCTTGGTCTCAACTAGCGGGAGTTACGAGCAGTACTTC
NA,TRBJ2-5,NA,TRBV5-1,CASSLQGRRETQYF,TGCGCCAGCAGCTTGCAGGGGCGAAGAGAGACCCAGTACTTC
few,TRBJ2-1,TRBD1,TRBV29-1,CSVLGQSSYNEQFF,TGCAGCGTTCTGGGACAGAGCTCCTACAATGAGCAGTTCTTC
few,TRBJ2-5,TRBD2,TRBV6-1,CASSEASGRVETQYF,TGTGCCAGCAGTGAGGCTAGCGGGAGGGTAGAGACCCAGTACTTC
many,TRBJ2-7,TRBD2,TRBV5-4,CASSFGTSGVLEYF,TGTGCCAGCAGCTTCGGGACTAGCGGGGTCCTAGAGTACTTC
NA,TRBJ2-1,TRBD2,TRBV6-6,CASSHIPTSGGNNEQFF,TGTGCCAGCAGTCACATCCCGACTAGCGGAGGAAACAATGAGCAGTTCTTC
NA,TRBJ1-5,TRBD1,TRBV19,CASSMDRGRVQPQHF,TGTGCCAGTAGTATGGACAGGGGAAGGGTTCAGCCCCAGCATTTT
NA,TRBJ1-2,TRBD1,TRBV12-3/TRBV12-4,CASSPTGDDGYTF,TGTGCCAGCAGTCCCACAGGGGACGACGGCTACACCTTC
NA,TRBJ1-5,NA,TRBV10-3,CAISREPGQPQHF,TGTGCCATCAGTCGAGAACCAGGGCAGCCCCAGCATTTT
once,TRBJ2-1,NA,TRBV7-9,CASSLRRDTIFDEQFF,TGTGCCAGCAGCTTACGTAGGGACACCATCTTTGATGAGCAGTTCTTC
NA,TRBJ1-5,TRBD1,TRBV2,CASSWTGGWNQPQHF,TGTGCCAGCAGCTGGACAGGGGGCTGGAATCAGCCCCAGCATTTT
NA,TRBJ2-1,NA,TRBV6-5,CASHRDTSSYNEQFF,TGTGCCAGTCACCGGGACACGAGCTCCTACAATGAGCAGTTCTTC
few,TRBJ2-7,TRBD2,TRBV3-1/TRBV3-2,CASSQFLAGGTYF,TGTGCCAGCAGCCAATTCCTAGCGGGAGGTACATACTTC
NA,TRBJ2-2,NA,TRBV11-2,CASSLDNGSGELFF,TGTGCCAGCAGCTTAGATAATGGCAGCGGGGAGCTGTTTTTT
once,TRBJ2-1,NA,TRBV2,CASSGFGGSGGNEQFF,TGTGCCAGCAGTGGGTTTGGGGGGTCAGGTGGGAATGAGCAGTTCTTC
NA,TRBJ1-2,TRBD1,TRBV12-3/TRBV12-4,CASSLGQEGAYTF,TGTGCCAGCAGTTTGGGACAGGAGGGGGCCTACACCTTC